The T cell receptor (beta chain) described here comes from a study of early T cells in non-severe SARS-CoV-2 infection (dated by TCRdb to about 2021). Background for the entire study: TCR sequencing used bulk RNA from unsorted whole blood, so alpha and beta chains could not be paired.

The table lists this clonotype with a few counts. This clone's antigen is unknown. There are no base qualities to consult, and no much larger clone falls within one base. Paper-wide results and their limitations: VDJdb matching was skewed toward anti-spike CD8 responses and likely underestimated virus-specific expansions, missing private and CD4 specificities.

The V and J ends are trimmed by 6 bases and 9 bases, leaving 18 bases between them. From cysteine to phenylalanine, the CDR3 is 13 amino acids long. Only the CDR3 part of the read is kept: 39 bases, read in frame from the first base. According to the germline V gene (reference sequence), CDR1 reads DFQATT and CDR2 reads SNEGSKA. This was a case-control study nested in a cohort of healthcare workers in London, UK, who had nasopharyngeal swab PCR tests and blood samples taken every week. Healthcare workers were enrolled in the week of the UK lockdown, from 23 to 31 March 2020, and were followed every week for up to about 16 weeks. The library relied on 5' RACE. Sequencing took place on a NextSeq 500. To correct for sequencing error and PCR bias, the TCR library protocol tagged individual cDNA molecules with unique molecular identifiers. TCR alpha and beta chains were both sequenced, and the abundances of alpha and beta sequences in each sample were closely correlated with each other. The authors' analysis ran thus. Decombinator V4 was used to annotate the V gene, J gene and CDR3 of the TCR sequences. Expanded TCRs were defined as changing significantly between any two time points under a Poisson model with p below 0.0001. Abundances of TCRs were expressed as counts per million after normalisation to the total number of TCRs sequenced in each sample. TRAV1-2 paired with TRAJ12, TRAJ20 or TRAJ33 defined MAIT TCRs, while TRAV10 paired with TRAJ18 defined iNKT TCRs. A search of VDJdb, accessed on 1 November 2021, was run for TCRs annotated to CMV, EBV and SARS-CoV-2, with TCRs annotated for multiple antigens excluded. TCRdb ran its own pipeline on the public reads, namely fastp trimming at Q25 and MiXCR clone calling, and kept in-frame beta chains. Entries that share a CDR3 protein sequence are merged under the most common genes and DNA. These V and J calls rely on TCRdb rather than the paper's analysis. The sample yields about 52,000 distinct CDR3 sequences; 9.5% to 12% were counted once. The top ten clones comprise about 13% of the sample.

Rearrangement joined TRBV20-1 to TRBJ2-1, with TRBD2 as a weak D call on 5 bases. The TCR comes from an adult who was a healthcare worker with PCR-confirmed SARS-CoV-2 infection or an uninfected control (not recorded which). Specimen: whole blood. The DNA sequence is given as TGCAGTGCCGCACCAATAGCGACAACTGAGCAGTTCTTC. Translated, it gives CSAAPIATTEQFF.